This paragraph reports one T cell receptor beta chain. The antigen is unknown. All donors came from Russia, were Caucasian and healthy, and spanned ages roughly 6 to 100. Total RNA was extracted at no less than 5.5 micrograms per sample. The data are from a study of blood T cells in healthy people across ages. A second PCR of 7 to 11 cycles used a sample-barcoded 5' primer and a J-beta primer mix. MiXCR, applied by TCRdb to the 5' RACE reads, yields one record per CDR3 protein. Found here are 800,000 or so distinct CDR3 sequences, approximately 59% of them singletons; the top ten hold 28%. Study-wide results and caveats: Fewer expanded clones and more diversity marked long-lived versus aged donors.

This TCR was recovered from a young man in good health. The sample consisted of blood.

The CDR3 spells CSARKSGRGNEQFF. In DNA, the CDR3 is TGCAGTGCTAGAAAGAGCGGGAGGGGGAATGAGCAGTTCTTC. The J gene is TRBJ2-1, the V gene TRBV20-1; 10 bases align to TRBD2. Germline loops: CDR1 DFQATT, CDR2 SNEGSKA (reference sequence). J was trimmed by 7 bases and V by 2 bases; bases with no gene match: 5. This CDR3 contains 14 residues.